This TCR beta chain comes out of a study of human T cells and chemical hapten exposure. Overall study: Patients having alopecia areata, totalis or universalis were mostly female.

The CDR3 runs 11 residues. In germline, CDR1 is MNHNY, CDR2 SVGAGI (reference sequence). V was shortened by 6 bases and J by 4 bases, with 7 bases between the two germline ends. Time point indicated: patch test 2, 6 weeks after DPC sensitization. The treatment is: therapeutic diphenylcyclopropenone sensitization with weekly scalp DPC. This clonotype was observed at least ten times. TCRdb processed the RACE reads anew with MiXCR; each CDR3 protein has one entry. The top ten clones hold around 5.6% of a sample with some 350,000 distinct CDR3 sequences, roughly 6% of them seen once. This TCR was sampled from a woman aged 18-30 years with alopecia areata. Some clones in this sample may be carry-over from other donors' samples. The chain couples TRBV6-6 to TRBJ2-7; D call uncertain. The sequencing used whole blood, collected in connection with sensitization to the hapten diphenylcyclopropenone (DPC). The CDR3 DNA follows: TGTGCCAGCAGCCCTTTATACGAGCAGTACTTC. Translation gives CASSPLYEQYF.